This TCR beta chain was identified during a study of blood T cell repertoires in COVID-19. The wider study: Sites in the United States, Italy and Spain provided acute and convalescent COVID-19 samples. PBMCs, B-cell-depleted T cells, or T cells were the source of the cDNA or gDNA that made up the material.

In the study's own analysis: Scientists estimated how many nucleated cells there were by amplifying reference gene primers. Libraries were prepared by immunoSEQ multiplex PCR; TCRdb keeps only in-frame clonotypes and omits some of them. V and J calls and clone size are copied from that table; D and trimming were computed from the DNA. The sample carries fewer than 250,000 clones, over 80% recorded once. The ends were cut back, 0 bases at V and 1 base at J, with 14 bases in the middle. The CDR3 runs to 17 residues. Per the germline V gene, CDR1 is SGHNT and CDR2 is YYREEE (reference sequence). Participants spanned ages about 18 to 100 years and resided in 24 US areas.

This TCR derives from a woman in her thirties or forties who had recovered from COVID-19. This sequence joins TRBV5-4 and TRBJ2-1; no reliable D call. Sequenced: PBMCs or T cells enriched from blood (not recorded which). The CDR3 region has the DNA TGTGCCAGCAGCTTGGGTGGAGCTACTCTATCCTACAATGAGCAGTTCTTC. This translates into CASSLGGATLSYNEQFF. The whole variable domain, remainder taken from reference TRBV5-4 and TRBJ2-1, is ETGVTQSPTHLIKTRGQQVTLRCSSQSGHNTVSWYQQALGQGPQFIFQYYREEENGRGNFPPRFSGLQFPNYSSELNVNALELDDSALYLCASSLGGATLSYNEQFFGPGTRLTVL.